The text below deals with one T cell receptor beta chain. The antigen is undetermined. This record belongs to a study of T-cell memory formation after mild COVID-19. Trimming took off 3 bases at V and 1 base at J, with 9 bases between the two ends. The CDR3 loop spans 14 amino acids. TCRdb analysed the 5' RACE reads with MiXCR anew, one entry per CDR3 protein. The table includes 300,000 to 350,000 distinct CDR3 sequences, about an eighth detected once. Findings and caveats of the study: Balance between CD4 and CD8 was seen in clones contracting day 15 to 85, and a CD4+ lean was seen in later expanders. Clones which contracted sat mainly in CM and EM if CD4+, and in EMRA if CD8+. Memory sampled before infection contained some responding clones, suggesting cross-reactive memory joined.

This rearrangement joins TRBV12-3 or TRBV12-4 to TRBJ1-1, with D maybe TRBD1 (5 bases). The receptor's source is a man younger than 35 who had mild COVID-19 (a few samples of this study predate the infection). Cell type and time point are not known. The sample taken for sequencing was PBMCs or a T cell subset sorted from them (not recorded which). CDR3: CASSLKQANTEAFF. For the CDR3, the DNA is TGTGCCAGCAGTTTGAAACAGGCGAACACTGAAGCTTTCTTT.